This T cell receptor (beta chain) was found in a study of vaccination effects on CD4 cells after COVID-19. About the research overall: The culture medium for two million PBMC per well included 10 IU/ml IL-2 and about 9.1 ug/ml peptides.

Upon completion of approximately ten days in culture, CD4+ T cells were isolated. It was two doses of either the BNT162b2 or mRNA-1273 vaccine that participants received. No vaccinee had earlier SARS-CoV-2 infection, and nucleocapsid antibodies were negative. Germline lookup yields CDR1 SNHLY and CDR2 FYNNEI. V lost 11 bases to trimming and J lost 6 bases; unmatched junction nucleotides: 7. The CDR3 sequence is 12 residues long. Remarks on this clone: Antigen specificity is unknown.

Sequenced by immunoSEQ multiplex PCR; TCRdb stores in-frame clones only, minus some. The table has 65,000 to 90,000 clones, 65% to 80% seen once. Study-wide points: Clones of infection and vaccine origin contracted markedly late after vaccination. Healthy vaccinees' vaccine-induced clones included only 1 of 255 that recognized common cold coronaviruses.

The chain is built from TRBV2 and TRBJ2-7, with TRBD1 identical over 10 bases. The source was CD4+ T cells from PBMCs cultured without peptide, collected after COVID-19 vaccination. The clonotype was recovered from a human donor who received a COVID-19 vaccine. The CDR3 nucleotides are TGTGCCGGTCCAGGACAGGGGGGCGAGCAGTACGTC. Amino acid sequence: CAGPGQGGEQYV.